Presented here are 8 T cell receptor beta chains from one specimen sequenced in a study of cytomegalovirus exposure and HLA in healthy donors. Both 60 Vbeta primers and 13 Jbeta primers went into the PCR. Profiled with immunoSEQ multiplex PCR; TCRdb holds only in-frame clones, not every one. The profile shows some 200,000 clones, approximately 79% of them singletons. Sequencing was performed on PBMCs. All receptors come from a man between 50 and 59 years old in good health and CMV-seronegative.

The rearrangement joins TRBV14 to TRBJ2-5; 13 bases map to TRBD2. V shed 6 bases and J 3 bases; nucleotides not matched to a gene: 13. This CDR3 comprises 18 residues. Germline V gene data show CDR1 as SGHDN and CDR2 as FVKESK. This CDR3 reads CASSLTAPGLAGKETQYF. The CDR3 nucleotides are TGTGCCAGCAGTCTCACCGCTCCGGGACTAGCGGGAAAAGAGACCCAGTACTTC.

The chain is built from TRBV19 and TRBJ2-2; D is possibly TRBD1 (5 bases). This CDR3 is built from 13 residues. Germline CDR1 LNHDA, CDR2 SQIVND (reference sequence). V was pared by 3 bases and J by 6 bases, with 8 bases between. The CDR3 here is CASSMGRAGELFF. As DNA, the CDR3 is TGTGCCAGTAGTATGGGGCGTGCCGGGGAGCTGTTTTTT.

The chain links TRBV21-1 to TRBJ1-5. TRBV21-1 is given as a pseudogene. This CDR3 region has 16 residues. CDR3 protein: CASSKDPPGGNQPQHF. The CDR3 DNA sequence: TGTGCCAGCAGCAAAGATCCACCGGGGGGCAATCAGCCCCAGCATTTT.

This chain uses TRBV2 with TRBJ2-1, with D unclear. From germline, CDR1 is SNHLY and CDR2 FYNNEI. This CDR3 comprises 15 residues. Trimming took off 6 bases at V and 6 bases at J, with 18 bases between the two ends. The CDR3 loop is CASRDSTLASNEQFF. DNA of the CDR3: TGTGCCAGCAGAGACTCGACTTTAGCTTCCAATGAGCAGTTCTTC. Variable domain in full (rest from reference TRBV2 and TRBJ2-1): EPEVTQTPSHQVTQMGQEVILRCVPISNHLYFYWYRQILGQKVEFLVSFYNNEISEKSEIFDDQFSVERPDGSNFTLKIRSTKLEDSAMYFCASRDSTLASNEQFFGPGTRLTVL.

This clone was seen only a few times. The CDR3 DNA reads TGTGCCAGCAGCGCCGGGGGAGAGGGCCGGTACAATGAGCAGTTCTTC. Its translation: CASSAGGEGRYNEQFF. The gene calls are TRBV7-8 and TRBJ2-1; TRBD2 might be the D (6 bases). The germline V gene has CDR1 SGHVS and CDR2 FQNEAQ. The V end was cut by 5 bases, the J end by 4 bases, with 18 bases between. The CDR3 totals 16 residues.

The chain links TRBV29-1 to TRBJ2-1; a weak D match, TRBD1 (6 bases). Trimming removed 3 bases at V and 6 bases at J, with 18 bases between. The V gene's germline CDR1 is SQVTM and CDR2 ANQGSEA. This CDR3 is built from 15 residues. Here the CDR3 reads CSVDKMSGARNEQFF. CDR3 nucleotide sequence: TGCAGCGTTGATAAAATGTCAGGGGCACGCAATGAGCAGTTCTTC.

The chain joins TRBV28 to TRBJ1-4, with 8 bases that match TRBD1. Germline CDR1 MDHEN, CDR2 SYDVKM. This CDR3 has 15 residues. V was clipped by 3 bases and J by 7 bases; unmatched bases: 7. CDR3 residues: CASSFTQGAVEKLFF. CDR3 DNA: TGTGCCAGCAGTTTTACTCAGGGGGCGGTTGAAAAACTGTTTTTT.

J is TRBJ2-7 and V is TRBV7-2, with 8 bases fitting TRBD2. Germline CDR1 reads SGHTA; CDR2 reads FQGNSA. There are 15 residues in the CDR3. With V trimmed by 6 bases and J by 2 bases, 9 bases remained unmatched. The CDR3: CASREAGAPTYEQYF. The CDR3 DNA is TGTGCCAGCAGGGAAGCGGGAGCCCCTACCTACGAGCAGTACTTC.